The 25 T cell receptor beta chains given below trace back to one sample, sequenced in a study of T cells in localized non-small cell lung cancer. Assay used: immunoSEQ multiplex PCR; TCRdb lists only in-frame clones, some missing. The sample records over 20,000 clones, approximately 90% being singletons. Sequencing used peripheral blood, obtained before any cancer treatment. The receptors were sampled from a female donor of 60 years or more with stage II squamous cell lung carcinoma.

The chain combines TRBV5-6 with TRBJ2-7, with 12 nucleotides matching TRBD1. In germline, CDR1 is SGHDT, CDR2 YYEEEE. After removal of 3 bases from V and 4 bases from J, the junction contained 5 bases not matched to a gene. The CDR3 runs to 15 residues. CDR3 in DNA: TGTGCCAGCAGCTGGGGGACAGGGGGCGGGTACGAGCAGTACTTC. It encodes CASSWGTGGGYEQYF.

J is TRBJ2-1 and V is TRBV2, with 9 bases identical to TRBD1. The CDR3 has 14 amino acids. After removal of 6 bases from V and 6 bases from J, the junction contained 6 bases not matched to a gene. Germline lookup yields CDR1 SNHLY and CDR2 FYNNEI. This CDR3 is CASSLEDRGNEQFF. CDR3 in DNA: TGTGCCAGCAGCCTAGAGGACAGGGGCAATGAGCAGTTCTTC.

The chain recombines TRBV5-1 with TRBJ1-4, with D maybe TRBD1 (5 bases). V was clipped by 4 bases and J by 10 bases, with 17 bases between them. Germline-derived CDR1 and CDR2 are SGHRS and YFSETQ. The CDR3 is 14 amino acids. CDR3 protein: CASSPGGESGKLFF. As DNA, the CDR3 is TGCGCCAGCAGCCCTGGAGGGGAGAGCGGAAAACTGTTTTTT.

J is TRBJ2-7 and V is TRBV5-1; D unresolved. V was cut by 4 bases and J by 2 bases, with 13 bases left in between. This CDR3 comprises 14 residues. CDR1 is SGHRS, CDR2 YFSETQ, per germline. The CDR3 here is CASSLDTATYEQYF. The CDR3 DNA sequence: TGCGCCAGCAGCCTCGACACTGCTACCTACGAGCAGTACTTC. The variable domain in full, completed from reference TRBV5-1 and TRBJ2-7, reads KAGVTQTPRYLIKTRGQQVTLSCSPISGHRSVSWYQQTPGQGLQFLFEYFSETQRNKGNFPGRFSGRQFSNSRSEMNVSTLELGDSALYLCASSLDTATYEQYFGPGTRLTVT.

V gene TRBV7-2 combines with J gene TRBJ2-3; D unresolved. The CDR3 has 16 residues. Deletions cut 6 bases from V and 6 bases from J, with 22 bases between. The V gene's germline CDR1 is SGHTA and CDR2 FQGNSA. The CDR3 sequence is CASSWVSRPLPDTQYF. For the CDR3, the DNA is TGTGCCAGCAGTTGGGTGTCTCGACCTCTACCCGATACGCAGTATTTT.

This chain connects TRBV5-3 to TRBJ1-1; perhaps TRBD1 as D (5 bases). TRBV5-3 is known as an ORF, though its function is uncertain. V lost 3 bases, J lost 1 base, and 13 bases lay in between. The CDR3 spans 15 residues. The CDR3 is CARSSGEGRNTEAFF. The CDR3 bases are TGTGCCAGAAGCTCGGGAGAGGGACGGAACACTGAAGCTTTCTTT.

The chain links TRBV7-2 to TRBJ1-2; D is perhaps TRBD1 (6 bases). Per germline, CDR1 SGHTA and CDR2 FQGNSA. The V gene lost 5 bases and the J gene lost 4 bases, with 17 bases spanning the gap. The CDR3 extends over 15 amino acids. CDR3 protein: CASSRGTHEAYGYTF. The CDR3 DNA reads TGTGCCAGCAGCCGAGGGACACACGAGGCCTATGGCTACACCTTC.

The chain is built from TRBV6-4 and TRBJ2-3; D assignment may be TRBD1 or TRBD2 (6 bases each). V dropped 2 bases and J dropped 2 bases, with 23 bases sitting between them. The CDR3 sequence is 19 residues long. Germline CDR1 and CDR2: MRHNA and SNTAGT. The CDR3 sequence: CASSDVGAAEDYYTDTQYF. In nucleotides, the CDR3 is TGTGCCAGCAGTGACGTGGGGGCTGCGGAGGACTACTACACAGATACGCAGTATTTT.

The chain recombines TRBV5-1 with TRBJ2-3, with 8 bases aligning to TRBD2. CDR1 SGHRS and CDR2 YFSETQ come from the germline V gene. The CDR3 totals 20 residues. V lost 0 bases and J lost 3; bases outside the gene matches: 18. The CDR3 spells CASSLDRREVVKGGTDTQYF. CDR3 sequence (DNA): TGCGCCAGCAGCTTGGACAGGCGGGAGGTTGTTAAGGGTGGTACAGATACGCAGTATTTT.

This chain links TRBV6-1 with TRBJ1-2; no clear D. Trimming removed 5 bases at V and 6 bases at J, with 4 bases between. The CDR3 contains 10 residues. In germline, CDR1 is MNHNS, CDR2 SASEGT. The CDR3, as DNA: TGTGCCAGCAGTTTTGATGGCTACACCTTC. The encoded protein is CASSFDGYTF.

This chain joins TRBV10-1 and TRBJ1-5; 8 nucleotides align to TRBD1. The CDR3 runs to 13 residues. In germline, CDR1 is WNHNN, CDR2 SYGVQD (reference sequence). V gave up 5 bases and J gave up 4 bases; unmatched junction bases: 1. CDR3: CASSWDRNQPQHF. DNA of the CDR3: TGCGCCAGCAGTTGGGACAGGAATCAGCCCCAGCATTTT.

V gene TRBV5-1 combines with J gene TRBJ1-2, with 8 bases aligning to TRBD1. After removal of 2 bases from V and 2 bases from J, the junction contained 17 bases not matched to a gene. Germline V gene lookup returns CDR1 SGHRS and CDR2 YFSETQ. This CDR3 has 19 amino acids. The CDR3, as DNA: TGCGCCAGCAGCTTCATTTCAGGGGGCATGATTCGGGCGAACTATGGCTACACCTTC. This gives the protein CASSFISGGMIRANYGYTF.

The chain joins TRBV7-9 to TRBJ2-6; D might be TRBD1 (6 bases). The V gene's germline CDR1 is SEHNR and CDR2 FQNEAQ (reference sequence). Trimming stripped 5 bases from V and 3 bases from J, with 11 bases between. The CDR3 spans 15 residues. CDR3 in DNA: TGTGCCAGCAGCCCACAGGGCGGTGGGGCCAACGTCCTGACTTTC. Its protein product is CASSPQGGGANVLTF.

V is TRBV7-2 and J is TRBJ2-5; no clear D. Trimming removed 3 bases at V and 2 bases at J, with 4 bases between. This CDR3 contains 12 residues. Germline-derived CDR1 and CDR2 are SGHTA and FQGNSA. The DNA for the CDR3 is TGTGCCAGCAGCTTTGAGCAAGAGACCCAGTACTTC. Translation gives CASSFEQETQYF.

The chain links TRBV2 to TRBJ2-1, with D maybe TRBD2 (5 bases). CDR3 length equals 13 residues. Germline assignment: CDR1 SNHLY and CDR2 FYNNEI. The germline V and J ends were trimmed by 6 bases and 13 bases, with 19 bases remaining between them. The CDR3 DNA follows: TGTGCCAGCAGCGGCCTGCGGGCAGCAGGACAGTTCTTC. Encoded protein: CASSGLRAAGQFF. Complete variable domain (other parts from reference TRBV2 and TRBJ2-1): EPEVTQTPSHQVTQMGQEVILRCVPISNHLYFYWYRQILGQKVEFLVSFYNNEISEKSEIFDDQFSVERPDGSNFTLKIRSTKLEDSAMYFCASSGLRAAGQFFGPGTRLTVL.

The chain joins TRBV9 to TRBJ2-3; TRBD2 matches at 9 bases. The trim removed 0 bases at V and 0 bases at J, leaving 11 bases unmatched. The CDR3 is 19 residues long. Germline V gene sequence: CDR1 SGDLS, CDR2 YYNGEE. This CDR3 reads CASSVDGRLAGTSTDTQYF. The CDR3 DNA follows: TGTGCCAGCAGCGTAGATGGGAGGCTAGCGGGGACAAGCACAGATACGCAGTATTTT.

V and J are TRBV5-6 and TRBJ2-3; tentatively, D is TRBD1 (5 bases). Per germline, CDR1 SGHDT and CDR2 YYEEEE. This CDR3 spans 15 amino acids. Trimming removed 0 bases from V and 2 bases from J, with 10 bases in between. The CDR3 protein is CASSLAKGFTDTQYF. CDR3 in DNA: TGTGCCAGCAGCTTGGCCAAGGGGTTCACAGATACGCAGTATTTT.

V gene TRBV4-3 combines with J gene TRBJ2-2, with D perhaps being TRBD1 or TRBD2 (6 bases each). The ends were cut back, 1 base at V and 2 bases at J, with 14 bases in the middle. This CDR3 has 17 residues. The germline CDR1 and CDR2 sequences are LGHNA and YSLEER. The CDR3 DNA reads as TGCGCCAGCAGCCAAGCATACGGGGGCGATAACACCGGGGAGCTGTTTTTT. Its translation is CASSQAYGGDNTGELFF.

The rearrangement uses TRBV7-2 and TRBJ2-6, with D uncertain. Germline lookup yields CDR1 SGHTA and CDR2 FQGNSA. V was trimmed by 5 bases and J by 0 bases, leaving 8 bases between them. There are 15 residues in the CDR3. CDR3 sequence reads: CASSLQSSGANVLTF. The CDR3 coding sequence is TGTGCCAGCAGCCTACAGAGCTCTGGGGCCAACGTCCTGACTTTC.

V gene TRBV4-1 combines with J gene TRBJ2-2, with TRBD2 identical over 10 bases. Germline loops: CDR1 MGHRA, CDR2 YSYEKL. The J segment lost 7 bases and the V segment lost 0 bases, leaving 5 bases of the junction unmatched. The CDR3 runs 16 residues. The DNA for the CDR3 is TGCGCCAGCAGCCAAGATCTAGCGGGAGTCTTCGGGGAGCTGTTTTTT. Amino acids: CASSQDLAGVFGELFF.

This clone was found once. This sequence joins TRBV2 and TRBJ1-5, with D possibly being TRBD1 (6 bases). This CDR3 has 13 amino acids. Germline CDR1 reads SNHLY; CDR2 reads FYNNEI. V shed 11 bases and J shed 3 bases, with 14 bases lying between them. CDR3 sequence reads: CARYRAPNQPQHF. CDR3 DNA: TGTGCCCGCTACAGGGCCCCCAATCAGCCCCAGCATTTT.

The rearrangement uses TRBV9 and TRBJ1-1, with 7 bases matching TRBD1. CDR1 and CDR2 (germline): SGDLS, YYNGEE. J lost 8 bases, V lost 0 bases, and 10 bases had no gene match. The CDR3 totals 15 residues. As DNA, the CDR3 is TGTGCCAGCAGCGTAGAGGGTACAGGGGTAACCGAAGCTTTCTTT. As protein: CASSVEGTGVTEAFF.

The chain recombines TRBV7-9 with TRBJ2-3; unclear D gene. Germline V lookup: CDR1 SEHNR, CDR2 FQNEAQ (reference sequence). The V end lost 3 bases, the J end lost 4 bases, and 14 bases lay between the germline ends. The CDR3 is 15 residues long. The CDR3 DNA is TGTGCCAGCAGCTTTTTAGACGGGCGACCAGATACGCAGTATTTT. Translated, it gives CASSFLDGRPDTQYF.

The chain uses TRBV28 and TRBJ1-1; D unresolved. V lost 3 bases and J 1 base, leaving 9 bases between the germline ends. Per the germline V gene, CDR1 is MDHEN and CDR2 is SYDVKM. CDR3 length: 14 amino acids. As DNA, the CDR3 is TGTGCCAGCAGTTTGATCAAGGCGAACACTGAAGCTTTCTTT. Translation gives CASSLIKANTEAFF.

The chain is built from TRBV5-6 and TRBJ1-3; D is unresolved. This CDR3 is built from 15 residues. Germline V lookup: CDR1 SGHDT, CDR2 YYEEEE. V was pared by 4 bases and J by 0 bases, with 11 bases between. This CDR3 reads CASSRRRTSGNTIYF. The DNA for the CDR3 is TGTGCCAGCAGCCGTCGACGGACCTCTGGAAACACCATATATTTT.